This T cell receptor (beta chain) derives from a study of T cell responses to AZD1222 COVID-19 vaccine (dated by TCRdb to the early 2020s). Context from the whole study: AZD1222 recipients whose second dose came at about 4 weeks and those whose second dose came at about 12 weeks were combined into one group, since spike-specific TCR depth and breadth did not differ between the two schedules. Trial participants were enrolled into age subgroups of 18-55, 56-69 and 70-plus years, which contained approximately 150, 28 and 58 TCR-sequenced participants, respectively. A total of just over 230 trial participants underwent TCR sequencing, of whom more than 200 had received two doses of AZD1222 and roughly 26 had received two doses of the MenACWY control vaccine. Study-level results and caveats: CD4 TCRs associated with the vaccine covered the entire spike protein, and the dominant responses were in regions 160-218 and 743-854. Reportedly, close to half of the unique spike-specific TCRs recognized epitopes lying outside the regions that are mutated in the B.1.351 and B.1.1.7 variants. Participants were mostly white British and included more females than males, and it was suggested by the authors that clonal diversity may have been underestimated. The 56-69-year group was small, and its depth increase did not reach significance, likely because of low power. A significant rise in spike-specific TCR breadth and depth was observed after two AZD1222 doses relative to day 0 and relative to MenACWY recipients. Because no samples from the day 14 peak response were available, repertoires could be characterized only after the peak T cell response. Only a handful of AZD1222 recipients were SARS-CoV-2 seropositive at baseline, limiting conclusions about previously exposed vaccinees.

The time point label here, explained by the study, means: baseline before first vaccination. Samples from vaccinated people were obtained from the UK trials COV001 and COV002, which included a single-blind randomized controlled phase 2/3 trial of AZD1222 (ChAdOx1 nCoV-19) in healthy adults. For TCRbeta chain sequencing, PBMC samples from trial participants were taken at day 0 and at day 28 after the second dose. This clone was detected a few times. Its antigen specificity is not known. No much larger clone exists at a distance of one base, and base qualities are not known. V lost 4 bases and J lost 2 bases; the stretch between them is 13 bases long. The CDR1 and CDR2 encoded by the germline V gene (reference sequence) are SGHNT and YYREEE. The CDR3 has 14 amino acids, counting the end cysteine and phenylalanine. Only the CDR3 part of the read is kept: 42 bases, read in frame from the first base. The CDR3 regions of human TCRbeta chains were analyzed by immunosequencing. The original pipeline was this. Repertoire TCRs were matched against a reference library of SARS-CoV-2-specific TCRs generated with the MIRA antigen-specificity platform. Breadth was defined as the fraction of unique TCRs that were SARS-CoV-2-associated, and depth was defined as the fraction of total T cells that were SARS-CoV-2-associated. Using the MIRA data, each spike-specific TCR was mapped to the spike region that the TCR reacts to and placed in a CD4 or CD8 class. Log10-transformed breadth and depth values were compared by one-way ANOVA with Sidak's multiple comparisons tests. TCRdb limited this immuneACCESS table to in-frame rearrangements with V and J called. A share of clones is missing; checked studies link under half to unresolved V genes, and the rest is unexplained. The DNA gave D and trimming, while V, J and clone size come from that table. The sample profile shows around 58,000 clones; more than 65% of them were found once. Roughly 20% of the sample comes from the top ten.

The source of this sequence is an adult in good health. The chain couples TRBV5-4 to TRBJ2-7, with TRBD2 perhaps the D gene, on 5 matching bases. The material sequenced was peripheral blood, taken on day 0 of AZD1222 vaccination. The DNA sequence follows: TGTGCCAGCAGCCCCAGCGGAAGGGCCTACGAGCAGTACTTC. It is translated as CASSPSGRAYEQYF.